The present TCR beta chain was sequenced within a study of cytomegalovirus exposure and HLA in healthy donors. Findings and caveats of the study: About 87% or about 30% of the time was how often most TCR beta V segments were productive, according to an earlier analysis. Within a later analysis, the majority of CMV-associated TCR beta chains appeared HLA-restricted.

As regards this clone: The antigen remains undetermined.

Amplification used 60 Vbeta primers and 13 Jbeta primers. The method was immunoSEQ multiplex PCR; TCRdb's version includes in-frame clones alone and lacks a portion of them. The repertoire holds 99,000 or so clones, with about four fifths as singletons. Sequencing was carried out using PBMCs. The origin of this receptor is a female donor in good health and CMV-seropositive.

As DNA, the CDR3 is TGCGCCAGCAGCCCAGGGGGAGGACCCTACGAGCAGTACTTC. Its translation is CASSPGGGPYEQYF. The chain employs TRBV5-1 and TRBJ2-7; the D gene is possibly TRBD1 (7 bases). The ends were cut back, 4 bases at V and 2 bases at J, with 13 bases in the middle. From germline, CDR1 is SGHRS and CDR2 YFSETQ. The CDR3 length is 14 residues. Variable domain in full (rest from reference TRBV5-1 and TRBJ2-7): KAGVTQTPRYLIKTRGQQVTLSCSPISGHRSVSWYQQTPGQGLQFLFEYFSETQRNKGNFPGRFSGRQFSNSRSEMNVSTLELGDSALYLCASSPGGGPYEQYFGPGTRLTVT.